A selection of T cell receptor beta chains follows, all from one sample in a study of T-cell reconstitution after alpha-beta-depleted transplantation in children. A single record per CDR3 protein comes from TCRdb applying MiXCR to the PCR reads. Here the sample spans some 9,700 distinct CDR3 sequences, roughly 14% being singletons. This specimen was PBMCs, mostly from graft donor cells, taken 60 days after TCRalphabeta/CD19-depleted stem cell transplant. The receptor set was obtained from a male patient aged 10-17 years who had a stem cell transplant for acute lymphoblastic leukemia, so the T cells may come from the graft donor. Both conserved end residues are part of each CDR3. The D gene is left open where the match is weak. Expanded clones get a size class; other rows say once, few or many, or leave the size out.

CDR3nt: TGTGCCAGCAGCGGTCCGGGACAGGGCCCTACAGATACGCAGTATTTT
CDR3aa: CASSGPGQGPTDTQYF
j_gene: TRBJ2-3
d_gene: TRBD1
v_gene: TRBV7-9
abundance: many

CDR3nt: TGTGCCAGCAGTCAAGGACCAGGGACAGATACGCAGTATTTT
CDR3aa: CASSQGPGTDTQYF
j_gene: TRBJ2-3
d_gene: -
v_gene: TRBV6-1
abundance: many

CDR3nt: TGCAGTGCCCCGGACAGGTTCTACGAGCAGTACTTC
CDR3aa: CSAPDRFYEQYF
j_gene: TRBJ2-7
d_gene: TRBD1
v_gene: TRBV20-1
abundance: many

CDR3nt: TGCAGTGCGATCACTAGCGGGAGCGTTACGCAGTATTTT
CDR3aa: CSAITSGSVTQYF
j_gene: TRBJ2-3
d_gene: TRBD2
v_gene: TRBV20-1
abundance: many

CDR3nt: TGTGCCACCAGTGACCCGACAGGGTCTCTCAATGAGCAGTTCTTC
CDR3aa: CATSDPTGSLNEQFF
j_gene: TRBJ2-1
d_gene: TRBD1
v_gene: TRBV24-1
abundance: many

CDR3nt: TGTGCCAGCAGCCAAGTTCGCCCCAGCACAGATACGCAGTATTTT
CDR3aa: CASSQVRPSTDTQYF
j_gene: TRBJ2-3
d_gene: -
v_gene: TRBV3-1
abundance: few

CDR3nt: TGTGCCAGCAGCTTAAGGCCAGTTCTAGCGGGAGAAGACCCCTACAATGAGCAGTTCTTC
CDR3aa: CASSLRPVLAGEDPYNEQFF
j_gene: TRBJ2-1
d_gene: TRBD2
v_gene: TRBV11-1
abundance: many

CDR3nt: TGTGCCAGCAGTCATACGGCGGCCGGGGAGCTGTTTTTT
CDR3aa: CASSHTAAGELFF
j_gene: TRBJ2-2
d_gene: -
v_gene: TRBV27
abundance: medium-sized

CDR3nt: TGTGCCAGTTCCGACGCTCGGGAGACCCAGTACTTC
CDR3aa: CASSDARETQYF
j_gene: TRBJ2-5
d_gene: -
v_gene: TRBV18
abundance: many

CDR3nt: TGTGCCAGCAGTTACGGAGAAAACCCCAAAAACATTCAGTACTTC
CDR3aa: CASSYGENPKNIQYF
j_gene: TRBJ2-4
d_gene: -
v_gene: TRBV6-5
abundance: many

CDR3nt: TGTGCCAGCAGCGTAGAGCTAGCGGGAGTAGATACGCAGTATTTT
CDR3aa: CASSVELAGVDTQYF
j_gene: TRBJ2-3
d_gene: TRBD2
v_gene: TRBV9
abundance: many

CDR3nt: TGTGCCTGGTCTACAGGGAACCAAGAGACCCAGTACTTC
CDR3aa: CAWSTGNQETQYF
j_gene: TRBJ2-5
d_gene: -
v_gene: TRBV30
abundance: many

CDR3nt: TGTGCCAGCTACTCGGGCAGAGTGAACACTGAAGCTTTCTTT
CDR3aa: CASYSGRVNTEAFF
j_gene: TRBJ1-1
d_gene: -
v_gene: TRBV2
abundance: -

CDR3nt: TGTGCCAGCAGCTCCACCAGGGAAACCCAGTACTTC
CDR3aa: CASSSTRETQYF
j_gene: TRBJ2-5
d_gene: -
v_gene: TRBV7-3
abundance: many

CDR3nt: TGCAGCGTTGATACTGGGTTAGGGGGCGATCAGCCCCAGCATTTT
CDR3aa: CSVDTGLGGDQPQHF
j_gene: TRBJ1-5
d_gene: TRBD1
v_gene: TRBV29-1
abundance: medium-sized

CDR3nt: TGTGCTAGTGGTTCTACCACAGATACGCAGTATTTT
CDR3aa: CASGSTTDTQYF
j_gene: TRBJ2-3
d_gene: -
v_gene: TRBV12-5
abundance: many

CDR3nt: TGTGCCAGCACCGTGGACAGTCTGGACACTGAAGCTTTCTTT
CDR3aa: CASTVDSLDTEAFF
j_gene: TRBJ1-1
d_gene: -
v_gene: TRBV12-3/TRBV12-4
abundance: -

CDR3nt: TGCGCCAGCAGCTTGGCCGGCACCGGCTATGGCTACACCTTC
CDR3aa: CASSLAGTGYGYTF
j_gene: TRBJ1-2
d_gene: -
v_gene: TRBV5-1
abundance: many

CDR3nt: TGTGCCAGCGGCCCCGGGACTCTGGTTATCGAGCAGTACTTC
CDR3aa: CASGPGTLVIEQYF
j_gene: TRBJ2-7
d_gene: -
v_gene: TRBV4-2
abundance: -

CDR3nt: TGTGCCAGCAGCCAATTAGAGAGGAGGTACAATGAGCAGTTCTTC
CDR3aa: CASSQLERRYNEQFF
j_gene: TRBJ2-1
d_gene: -
v_gene: TRBV3-1
abundance: many

CDR3nt: TGTGCCAGCAGCCCAGGACAGGCTACTAACTATGGCTACACCTTC
CDR3aa: CASSPGQATNYGYTF
j_gene: TRBJ1-2
d_gene: TRBD1
v_gene: TRBV7-9
abundance: -

CDR3nt: TGTGCCATCAGCCCTAAGCCGGGACTAGCGGCTTACGAGCAGTACTTC
CDR3aa: CAISPKPGLAAYEQYF
j_gene: TRBJ2-7
d_gene: TRBD2
v_gene: TRBV10-3
abundance: many

CDR3nt: TGTGCCAGCAGCTTATCCCCTAACAGGGGATTGAACACTGAAGCTTTCTTT
CDR3aa: CASSLSPNRGLNTEAFF
j_gene: TRBJ1-1
d_gene: TRBD1
v_gene: TRBV7-6
abundance: many

CDR3nt: TGTGCCATCAGTGATGCCGGGACTAGTGAAGATACGCAGTATTTT
CDR3aa: CAISDAGTSEDTQYF
j_gene: TRBJ2-3
d_gene: TRBD2
v_gene: TRBV10-3
abundance: many

CDR3nt: TGCAGTGCTAGAGGTGACAATAATCAGCCCCAGCATTTT
CDR3aa: CSARGDNNQPQHF
j_gene: TRBJ1-5
d_gene: -
v_gene: TRBV20-1
abundance: many

CDR3nt: TGTGCCAGCAGTCTAAGGGAATTGAGAGCTTTCTTT
CDR3aa: CASSLRELRAFF
j_gene: TRBJ1-1
d_gene: -
v_gene: TRBV28
abundance: medium-sized

CDR3nt: TGTGCCAGCAGTTTTCGTGGCCAAGAGACCCAGTACTTC
CDR3aa: CASSFRGQETQYF
j_gene: TRBJ2-5
d_gene: -
v_gene: TRBV5-8
abundance: few

CDR3nt: TGCGCCAGCAGCCCGGGACAGGGGCGATGGACGGGGAGAGCTGAAGCTTTCTTT
CDR3aa: CASSPGQGRWTGRAEAFF
j_gene: TRBJ1-1
d_gene: TRBD1
v_gene: TRBV5-1
abundance: many

CDR3nt: TGCGCCAGCAGCTTGGGCAGCCATAATTCACCCCTCCACTTT
CDR3aa: CASSLGSHNSPLHF
j_gene: TRBJ1-6
d_gene: -
v_gene: TRBV5-1
abundance: many

CDR3nt: TGTGCCAGCAGCTTATGGAGGAACACTGAAGCTTTCTTT
CDR3aa: CASSLWRNTEAFF
j_gene: TRBJ1-1
d_gene: -
v_gene: TRBV7-3
abundance: few

CDR3nt: TGTGCCAGCAAAGGCCCGGGGGCAGATACGCAGTATTTT
CDR3aa: CASKGPGADTQYF
j_gene: TRBJ2-3
d_gene: -
v_gene: TRBV6-1
abundance: many

CDR3nt: TGCGCCAGCAGACACCCTAGCGGAAGCACAGATACGCAGTATTTT
CDR3aa: CASRHPSGSTDTQYF
j_gene: TRBJ2-3
d_gene: TRBD2
v_gene: TRBV10-2
abundance: medium-sized

CDR3nt: TGTGCGCAGCCAGGGGGGGGCGCAGGCAATCAGCCCCAGCATTTT
CDR3aa: CAQPGGGAGNQPQHF
j_gene: TRBJ1-5
d_gene: TRBD1
v_gene: TRBV13
abundance: many

CDR3nt: TGTGCCAGCAAACTGACAGGGTTCCCCGCAACTAATGAAAAACTGTTTTTT
CDR3aa: CASKLTGFPATNEKLFF
j_gene: TRBJ1-4
d_gene: TRBD1
v_gene: TRBV6-5
abundance: many

CDR3nt: TGTGCCAGTAGAACTGAGTGGGGACAGGGACTCGGAAATCAGCCCCAGCATTTT
CDR3aa: CASRTEWGQGLGNQPQHF
j_gene: TRBJ1-5
d_gene: TRBD1
v_gene: TRBV19
abundance: -

CDR3nt: TGTGCCAGCAGTTACTATGGAGGGTCCAATCAGCCCCAGCATTTT
CDR3aa: CASSYYGGSNQPQHF
j_gene: TRBJ1-5
d_gene: -
v_gene: TRBV6-5
abundance: many